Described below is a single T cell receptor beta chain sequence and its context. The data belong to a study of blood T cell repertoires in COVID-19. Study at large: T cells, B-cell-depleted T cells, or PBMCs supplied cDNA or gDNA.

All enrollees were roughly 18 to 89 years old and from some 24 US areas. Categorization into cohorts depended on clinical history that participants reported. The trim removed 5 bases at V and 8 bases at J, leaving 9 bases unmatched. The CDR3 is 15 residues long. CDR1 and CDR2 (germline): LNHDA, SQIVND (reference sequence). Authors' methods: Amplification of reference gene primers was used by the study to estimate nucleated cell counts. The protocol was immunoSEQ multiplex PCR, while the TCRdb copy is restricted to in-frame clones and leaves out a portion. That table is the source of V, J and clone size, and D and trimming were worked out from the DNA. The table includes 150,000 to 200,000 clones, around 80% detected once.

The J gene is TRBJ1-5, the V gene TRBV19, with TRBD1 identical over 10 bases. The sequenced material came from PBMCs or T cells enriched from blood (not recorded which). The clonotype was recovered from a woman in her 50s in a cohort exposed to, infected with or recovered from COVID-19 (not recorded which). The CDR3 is CASSPGTGAVEPQHF. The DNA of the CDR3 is TGTGCCAGTAGTCCCGGGACAGGGGCGGTGGAGCCCCAGCATTTT.